These 5 T cell receptor beta chains share one sample of origin, sequenced in a study of CD8 T cells in ankylosing spondylitis. Study conclusions and caveats: In ankylosing spondylitis blood, a motif of about 8 highly homologous TCR beta variants appeared characteristic.

TCRdb redid the calling of the 5' RACE reads with MiXCR, one entry per CDR3 protein. Of under 950,000 distinct CDR3 sequences in the sample, around a fifth were seen once. For these receptors, no antigen is known. Sequencing was done on a sample of blood, either unsorted or a sorted T cell fraction (not recorded which). The receptors originated from a male donor with ankylosing spondylitis.

This clonotype was counted only a few times. The rearrangement links TRBV7-3 to TRBJ2-3; no clear D gene. The CDR3 is 13 residues long. Trimming took off 0 bases at V and 2 bases at J, with 3 bases between the two ends. Per the germline V gene, CDR1 is SGHTA and CDR2 is FQGTGA. The CDR3 nucleotides read TGTGCCAGCAGCTTAACCCACACAGATACGCAGTATTTT. Amino acid sequence: CASSLTHTDTQYF.

The chain couples TRBV29-1 to TRBJ1-4; 8 bases align to TRBD1. Germline V CDR1 and CDR2: SQVTM, ANQGSEA. The CDR3 is 14 residues long. Unmatched junction bases numbered 10, after V lost 6 bases and J lost 7 bases. The CDR3 loop reads CSVRPGGGIEKLFF. CDR3 coding DNA: TGCAGCGTACGACCAGGGGGCGGGATTGAAAAACTGTTTTTT.

This chain joins TRBV7-2 and TRBJ2-1; D possibly corresponds to TRBD2 (6 bases). V gave up 4 bases and J gave up 10 bases, with 14 bases separating them. Per germline, CDR1 SGHTA and CDR2 FQGNSA. The CDR3 covers 13 residues. CDR3 amino acids: CASSYGLPTEQFF. The CDR3 nucleotides read TGTGCCAGCAGCTACGGACTACCAACCGAGCAGTTCTTC.

Only a few counts were recorded for this clonotype. V and J are TRBV29-1 and TRBJ1-1, with 8 bases that match TRBD1. This CDR3 spans 14 amino acids. Trimming took 3 bases from V and 6 from J; bases not matched to a gene: 9. Looked up from germline, CDR1 is SQVTM and CDR2 is ANQGSEA. The chain's CDR3 is CSVESGGRRAEAFF. The CDR3, as DNA: TGCAGCGTTGAGTCAGGGGGCCGCCGCGCTGAAGCTTTCTTT.

The sample holds many counts of this clonotype. V usage is TRBV12-3 or TRBV12-4 and J usage is TRBJ1-1; D is undetermined. CDR3 length: 15 amino acids. Trimming left V 3 bases short and J 0 bases short, with 11 bases between. The CDR3 loop reads CASSFWGRMNTEAFF. The CDR3 bases are TGTGCCAGCAGTTTCTGGGGTAGAATGAACACTGAAGCTTTCTTT.